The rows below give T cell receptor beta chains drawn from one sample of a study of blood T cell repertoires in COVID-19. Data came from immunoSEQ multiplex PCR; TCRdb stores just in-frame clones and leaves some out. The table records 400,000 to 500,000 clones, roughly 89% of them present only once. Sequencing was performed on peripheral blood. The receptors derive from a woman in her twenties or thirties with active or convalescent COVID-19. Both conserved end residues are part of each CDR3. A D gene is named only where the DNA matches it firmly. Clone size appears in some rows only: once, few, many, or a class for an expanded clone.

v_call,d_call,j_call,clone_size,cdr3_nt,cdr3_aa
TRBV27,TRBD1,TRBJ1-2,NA,TGTGCCAGCAGAAGGACAGGGAGTATTGACTATGGCTACACCTTC,CASRRTGSIDYGYTF
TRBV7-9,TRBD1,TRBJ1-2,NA,TGTGCCAGCAGCTTGACAGGGGGTGACGGCTACACCTTC,CASSLTGGDGYTF
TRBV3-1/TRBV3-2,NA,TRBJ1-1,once,TGTGCCAGCAGCCCAACGACAGTGAACACTGAAGCTTTCTTT,CASSPTTVNTEAFF
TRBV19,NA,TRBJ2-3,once,TGTGCCAGTAGTAGCGGTTGGACTTCCGGCGCGGATACGCAGTATTTT,CASSSGWTSGADTQYF
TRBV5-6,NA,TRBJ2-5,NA,TGTGCCAGCAGCTTGGGGCAGGGCTGGGAGACCCAGTACTTC,CASSLGQGWETQYF
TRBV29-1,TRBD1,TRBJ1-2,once,TGCAGCGTTGAGGGGGACAGGGTTGGCTACACCTTC,CSVEGDRVGYTF
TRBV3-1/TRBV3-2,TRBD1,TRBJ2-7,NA,TGTGCCAGCAGCCAAGATACCCGGTACAGGGGTAACTACTTC,CASSQDTRYRGNYF
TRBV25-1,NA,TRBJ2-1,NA,TGTGCCAGCAGTCAACTACAGGGTGCCTACAATGAGCAGTTCTTC,CASSQLQGAYNEQFF
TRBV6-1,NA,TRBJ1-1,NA,TGTGCCAGCAGTGAATCAGGATTTATGAACACTGAAGCTTTCTTT,CASSESGFMNTEAFF
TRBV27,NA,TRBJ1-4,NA,TGTGCCAGCAGTTTCGGCATCGGAGAAAATGAAAAACTGTTTTTT,CASSFGIGENEKLFF
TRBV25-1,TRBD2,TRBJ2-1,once,TGTGCCAGCGGAGGACTAGCGGGAGGTATGGCTGAGCAGTTCTTC,CASGGLAGGMAEQFF
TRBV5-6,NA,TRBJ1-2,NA,TGTGCCAGCGGCATTTACAGGGCCTATGGCTACACCTTC,CASGIYRAYGYTF
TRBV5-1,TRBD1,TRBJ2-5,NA,TGCGCCAGCAGCTTGGGGACAGGGCCGCGAGAGACCCAGTACTTC,CASSLGTGPRETQYF
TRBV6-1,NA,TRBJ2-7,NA,TGTGCCAGCAGTGAAGTTGGCAGGGACTACGAGCAGTACTTC,CASSEVGRDYEQYF
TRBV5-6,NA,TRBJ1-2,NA,TGTGCCAGCAGCTTGGACAGGGCCGACGGTAACTATGGCTACACCTTC,CASSLDRADGNYGYTF
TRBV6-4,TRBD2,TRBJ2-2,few,TGTGCCAGCAGTGACCGGACTAGCATAGGCACCGGGGAGCTGTTTTTT,CASSDRTSIGTGELFF
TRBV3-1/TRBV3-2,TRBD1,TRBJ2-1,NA,TGTGCCAGCAGCGAGAGATGGGCAGGGGGTGAGCAGTTCTTC,CASSERWAGGEQFF
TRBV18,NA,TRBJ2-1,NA,TGTGCCAGCTCACCCGGGTACGGGGGTGAGCAGTTCTTC,CASSPGYGGEQFF
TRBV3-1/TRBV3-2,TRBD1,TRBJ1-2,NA,TGTGCCAGCAGCCAAGGGCCGGGACAGAGCGCTGGGTATGGCTACACCTTC,CASSQGPGQSAGYGYTF
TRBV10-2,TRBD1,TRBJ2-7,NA,TGCGCCAGCAGTGATTTGGGACAGGGTGACTACGAGCAGTACTTC,CASSDLGQGDYEQYF
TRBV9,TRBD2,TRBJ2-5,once,TGTGCCAGCAGCGCACGGACTAGCGGGAGGGGGCAGGAGACCCAGTACTTC,CASSARTSGRGQETQYF
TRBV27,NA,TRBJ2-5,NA,TGTGCCAGCAGTTACCGGGAGCAAGAGACCCAGTACTTC,CASSYREQETQYF
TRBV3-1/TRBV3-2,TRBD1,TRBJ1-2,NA,TGTGCCAGCAGCCAAGCAACAGGGGTCTATGGCTACACCTTC,CASSQATGVYGYTF
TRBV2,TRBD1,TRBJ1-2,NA,TGTGCCAGCAGTTACCCCGGGACAGCTTATGGCTACACCTTC,CASSYPGTAYGYTF
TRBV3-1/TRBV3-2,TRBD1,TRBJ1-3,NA,TGTGCCAGCAGCCAAGATGGGGGACAGGGGGCAGTAAGCTCTGGAAACACCATATATTTT,CASSQDGGQGAVSSGNTIYF
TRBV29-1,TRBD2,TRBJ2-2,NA,TGCAGCGCAGCTCGGGAGGACACCGGGGAGCTGTTTTTT,CSAAREDTGELFF
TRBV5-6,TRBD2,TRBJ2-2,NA,TGTGCCAGCAGCTTGCCGGGGGGCACCGGGGAGCTGTTTTTT,CASSLPGGTGELFF
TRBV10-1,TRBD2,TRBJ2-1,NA,TGCGCCAGCAGTGAGAGGGGACTAGCGGGATTTGATGAGCAGTTCTTC,CASSERGLAGFDEQFF
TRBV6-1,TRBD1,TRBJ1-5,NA,TGTGCCAGCAGTGAAGCGCGAGTGGGGGACAGTTTTTATCAGCCCCAGCATTTT,CASSEARVGDSFYQPQHF
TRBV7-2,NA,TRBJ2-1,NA,TGTGCCAGCAGCTCAGGACTAATTACCAATGAGCAGTTCTTC,CASSSGLITNEQFF
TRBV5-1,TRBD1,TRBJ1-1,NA,TGCGCCAGCAGCGAGACTCCTGGACAGGGGAACACTGAAGCTTTCTTT,CASSETPGQGNTEAFF
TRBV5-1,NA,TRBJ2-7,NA,TGCGCCAGCAGCCCTGGACAGCTAGACTACGAGCAGTACTTC,CASSPGQLDYEQYF
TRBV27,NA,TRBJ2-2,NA,TGTGCCAGCAGTTCAAGACAGGAGTGGACCACCGGGGAGCTGTTTTTT,CASSSRQEWTTGELFF
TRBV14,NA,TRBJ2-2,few,TGTGCCAGCAGCCAAGATCGTAGTCCCCCCGGGGAGCTGTTTTTT,CASSQDRSPPGELFF
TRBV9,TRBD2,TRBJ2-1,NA,TGTGCCAGCAGCGTAGCCCCGGGAACTAGCGGGGGCTACAATGAGCAGTTCTTC,CASSVAPGTSGGYNEQFF
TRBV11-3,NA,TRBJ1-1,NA,TGTGCCAGCAGCTTCGATGGCTTAGACAGATTGAACACTGAAGCTTTCTTT,CASSFDGLDRLNTEAFF
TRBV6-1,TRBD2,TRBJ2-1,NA,TGTGCCACTATAGAGAGGACTAGCGGCAATGAGCAGTTCTTC,CATIERTSGNEQFF
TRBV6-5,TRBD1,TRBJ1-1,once,TGTGCCGGAGTGACAGGGGCGGTGGACACTGAAGCTTTCTTT,CAGVTGAVDTEAFF
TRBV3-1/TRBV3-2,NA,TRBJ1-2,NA,TGTGCCAGCAGCCAACATCTGGAGGAGGGCTACACCTTC,CASSQHLEEGYTF
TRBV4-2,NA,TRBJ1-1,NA,TGTGCCAGCAGCCAAGGGGGCAGGGGCACTGAAGCTTTCTTT,CASSQGGRGTEAFF
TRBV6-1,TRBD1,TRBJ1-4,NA,TGTGCCAGCAGTGAAGACGGACAGGGGTCCGGGAAACTGTTTTTT,CASSEDGQGSGKLFF
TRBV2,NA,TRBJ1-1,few,TGTGCCAGCAGTGTAACAGGGAACACTGAAGCTTTCTTT,CASSVTGNTEAFF
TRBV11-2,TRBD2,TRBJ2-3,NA,TGTGCCAGCAGCTCCCGGGCTAGCGGAGGAGATACGCAGTATTTT,CASSSRASGGDTQYF
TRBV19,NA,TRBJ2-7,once,TGTGCCACCAAAAACTCTGGAACAGGCCCCTACGAGCAGTACTTC,CATKNSGTGPYEQYF
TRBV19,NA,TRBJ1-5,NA,TGTGCCAGTATCGCGACAGCGCGATGGGGCAATCAGCCCCAGCATTTT,CASIATARWGNQPQHF